This entry features one TCR beta chain sequence. The data were obtained in a study of metastatic and nonmetastatic thyroid tumors. Before thyroid surgery, none of the patients had received any treatment. TCRdb reprocessed the PCR reads using MiXCR. This sample has roughly 39,000 clones, with around half found just once. The CDR3 is 14 amino acids. V shed 5 bases and J shed 3 bases, with 13 bases lying between them. Germline-derived CDR1 and CDR2 are SGHAT and FQNNGV. The receptor comes from a male donor with papillary thyroid cancer or a benign thyroid nodule (not recorded which). Some clones in this sample may be carry-over from other donors' samples. The sequencing input was tumor tissue. This chain connects TRBV11-2 to TRBJ2-5; D may be TRBD2 (5 bases). This CDR3 is CASSLVYGEETQYF. In DNA, the CDR3 is TGTGCCAGCAGCCTTGTTTACGGGGAAGAGACCCAGTACTTC.